This TCR beta chain was retrieved from a study of blood T cell repertoires in COVID-19. Profiled with immunoSEQ multiplex PCR; TCRdb holds only in-frame clones, not every one. This sample has around 260,000 clones, with roughly 90% found just once. The CDR3 has 13 residues. CDR1 and CDR2 (germline): KGHSH, LQKENI. V dropped 5 bases and J dropped 2 bases, with 7 bases sitting between them. The sample was peripheral blood. V and J are TRBV18 and TRBJ1-3; D perhaps matches TRBD1 (5 bases). This clonotype was obtained from a woman in her thirties with active or convalescent COVID-19. The CDR3 sequence: CASSSRAGNTIYF. DNA for the CDR3: TGTGCCAGCTCATCCAGGGCTGGAAACACCATATATTTT. The full variable domain, its missing parts supplied by reference TRBV18 and TRBJ1-3, is NAGVMQNPRHLVRRRGQEARLRCSPMKGHSHVYWYRQLPEEGLKFMVYLQKENIIDESGMPKERFSAEFPKEGPSILRIQQVVRGDSAAYFCASSSRAGNTIYFGEGSWLTVV.